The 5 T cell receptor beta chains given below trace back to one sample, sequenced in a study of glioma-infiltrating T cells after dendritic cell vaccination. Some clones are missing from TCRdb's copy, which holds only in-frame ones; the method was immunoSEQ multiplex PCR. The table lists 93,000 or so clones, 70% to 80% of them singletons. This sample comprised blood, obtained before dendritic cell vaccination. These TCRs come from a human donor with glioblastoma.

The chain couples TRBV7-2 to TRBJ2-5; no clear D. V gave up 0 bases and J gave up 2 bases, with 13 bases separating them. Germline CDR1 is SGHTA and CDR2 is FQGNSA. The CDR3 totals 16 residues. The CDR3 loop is CASSLALGFGQETQYF. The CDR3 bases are TGTGCCAGCAGCTTAGCGCTCGGGTTCGGGCAAGAGACCCAGTACTTC.

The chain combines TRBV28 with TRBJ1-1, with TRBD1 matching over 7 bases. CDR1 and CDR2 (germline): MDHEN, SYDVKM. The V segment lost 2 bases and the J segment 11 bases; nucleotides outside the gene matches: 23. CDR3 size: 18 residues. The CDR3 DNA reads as TGTGCCAGCAGTTTAAACGCCAGGGGGAGCGTTACAGGTTTCGGCGCTTTCTTT. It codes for CASSLNARGSVTGFGAFF.

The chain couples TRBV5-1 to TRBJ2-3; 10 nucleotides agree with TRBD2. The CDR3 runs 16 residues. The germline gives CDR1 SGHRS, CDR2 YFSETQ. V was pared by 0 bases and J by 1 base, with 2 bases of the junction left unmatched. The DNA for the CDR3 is TGCGCCAGCAGCTTGGCCGGGACTAGCGGCACAGATACGCAGTATTTT. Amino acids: CASSLAGTSGTDTQYF.

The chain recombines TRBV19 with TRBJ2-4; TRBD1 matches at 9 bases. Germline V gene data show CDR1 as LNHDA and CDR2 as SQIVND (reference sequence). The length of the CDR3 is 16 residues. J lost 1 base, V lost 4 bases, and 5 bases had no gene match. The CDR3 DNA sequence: TGTGCCAGTAGTACTACAGGGACAGGGGCCAAAAACATTCAGTACTTC. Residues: CASSTTGTGAKNIQYF.

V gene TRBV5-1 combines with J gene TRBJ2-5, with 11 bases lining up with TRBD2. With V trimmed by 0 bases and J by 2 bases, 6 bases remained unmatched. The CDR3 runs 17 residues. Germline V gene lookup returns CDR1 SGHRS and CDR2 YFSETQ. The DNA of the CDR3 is TGCGCCAGCAGCTTGGAAGGGGCTAGCGGGGGGCAAGAGACCCAGTACTTC. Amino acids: CASSLEGASGGQETQYF.